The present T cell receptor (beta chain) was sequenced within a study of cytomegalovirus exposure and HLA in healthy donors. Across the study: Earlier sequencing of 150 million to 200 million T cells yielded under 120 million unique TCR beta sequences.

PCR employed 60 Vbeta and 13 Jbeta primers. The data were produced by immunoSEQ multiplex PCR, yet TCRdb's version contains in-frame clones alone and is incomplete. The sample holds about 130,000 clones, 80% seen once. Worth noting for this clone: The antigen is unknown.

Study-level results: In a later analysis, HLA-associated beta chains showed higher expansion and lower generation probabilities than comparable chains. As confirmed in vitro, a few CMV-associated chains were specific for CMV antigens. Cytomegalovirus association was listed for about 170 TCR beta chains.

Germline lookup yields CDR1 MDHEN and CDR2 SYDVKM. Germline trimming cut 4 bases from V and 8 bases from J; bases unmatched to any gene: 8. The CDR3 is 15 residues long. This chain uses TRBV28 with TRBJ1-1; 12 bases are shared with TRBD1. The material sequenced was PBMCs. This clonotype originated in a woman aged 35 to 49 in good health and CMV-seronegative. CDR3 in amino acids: CASSSSGTGGWEAFF. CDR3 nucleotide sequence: TGTGCCAGCAGTTCCTCCGGGACAGGGGGCTGGGAAGCTTTCTTT.